This paragraph covers one TCR beta chain sequence. Because it lacks the conserved phenylalanine or tryptophan at the end, this CDR3 is likely a read error. From roughly 0.45 ug total RNA, TCR beta cDNA was generated with a primer in the constant region. Each TCR beta library was derived from three nested multiplex PCR rounds that employed slightly modified ARM-PCR. PCR rounds one and two used TRBV1-TRBV30 forward primers with a C-beta reverse primer for 10 cycles each. Each CDR3 protein is one row after TCRdb ran MiXCR on the multiplex PCR reads. The table records approximately 190,000 distinct CDR3 sequences, about 85% of them present only once. Total RNA and DNA came together from approximately 20-30 mg of bulk tissue without cell sorting. These data come from a study of tumor-infiltrating lymphocytes in primary liver carcinoma. Background on the study: Participating patients were men and women between 30 and 69 years old. All lesions had stage T1-T3 N0M0 and roughly 4.2 to 10 cm widths.

The length of the CDR3 is 15 residues. Germline CDR1 is MDHEN and CDR2 is SYDVKM. V lost 6 bases and J lost 0, with 12 bases in between. This chain uses TRBV28 with TRBJ2-1; D perhaps matches TRBD2 (5 bases). This clonotype was obtained from a man in his forties or fifties with primary liver carcinoma and hepatitis B virus infection. Sequenced: tumor tissue from primary liver carcinoma. The CDR3: CASSRTSSSYNEQFL. CDR3 coding DNA: TGTGCCAGCAGCCGGACTTCCTCCTCCTACAATGAGCAGTTCTTA.